Listed below are T cell receptor beta chains from one sample, sequenced in a study of shared clonotypes between healthy human individuals. Assay: immunoSEQ multiplex PCR; the TCRdb copy retains only in-frame clones and omits some. The sample lists roughly 650,000 clones, roughly 97% occurring once. The specimen was naive CD4+ T cells sorted from blood. The receptors derive from a young woman in good health. The CDR3 runs from the conserved cysteine through the conserved F or W. The D gene is left open where the match is weak. The size entry is marked missing in some rows and otherwise reads once, few, many or a size class.

j_gene: TRBJ1-5; v_gene: TRBV5-1; d_gene: NA; abundance: NA; CDR3nt: TGCGCCAGCAGCTTTGAGGGGTCTCAGCCCCAGCATTTT; CDR3aa: CASSFEGSQPQHF
j_gene: TRBJ1-4; v_gene: TRBV15; d_gene: NA; abundance: NA; CDR3nt: TGTGCCACCAGGATTGCATTCAATGAAAAACTGTTTTTT; CDR3aa: CATRIAFNEKLFF
j_gene: TRBJ1-3; v_gene: TRBV27; d_gene: NA; abundance: NA; CDR3nt: TGTGCCAGCAGTTCCACCCCCGTTTGGGTTTGGGGAAACACCATATATTTT; CDR3aa: CASSSTPVWVWGNTIYF
j_gene: TRBJ2-7; v_gene: TRBV2; d_gene: NA; abundance: NA; CDR3nt: TGTGCCAGCAGACAGGGTCTCTGGGGGCAGTACTTC; CDR3aa: CASRQGLWGQYF
j_gene: TRBJ1-5; v_gene: TRBV28; d_gene: NA; abundance: NA; CDR3nt: TGTGCCAGCAGTTTATCAGGGGACAATCAGCCCCAGCATTTT; CDR3aa: CASSLSGDNQPQHF
j_gene: TRBJ1-2; v_gene: TRBV19; d_gene: NA; abundance: NA; CDR3nt: TGTGCCAGTAGTAGGGACAACTCTAACTATGGCTACACCTTC; CDR3aa: CASSRDNSNYGYTF
j_gene: TRBJ1-2; v_gene: TRBV7-9; d_gene: NA; abundance: once; CDR3nt: TGTGCCAGCAGCTTAGTTGCCAGGGGCTACACCTTC; CDR3aa: CASSLVARGYTF
j_gene: TRBJ1-2; v_gene: TRBV13; d_gene: NA; abundance: NA; CDR3nt: TGTGCCAGCAGCTCACGCCCAGGGGTCTCTCCCCACTATGGCTACACCTTC; CDR3aa: CASSSRPGVSPHYGYTF
j_gene: TRBJ2-3; v_gene: TRBV5-4; d_gene: NA; abundance: once; CDR3nt: TGTGCCAGCAGTCACTCGTGGGAAGATACGCAGTATTTT; CDR3aa: CASSHSWEDTQYF
j_gene: TRBJ2-7; v_gene: TRBV19; d_gene: NA; abundance: NA; CDR3nt: TGTGCCAGTAGTATGGGGGCGGGAGCTTTCTACGAGCAGTACTTC; CDR3aa: CASSMGAGAFYEQYF
j_gene: TRBJ1-2; v_gene: TRBV6-6; d_gene: TRBD1; abundance: NA; CDR3nt: TGTGCCAGCGGGAGAGGACAGGGACTTGGCTACACCTTC; CDR3aa: CASGRGQGLGYTF
j_gene: TRBJ2-7; v_gene: TRBV5-1; d_gene: TRBD1; abundance: NA; CDR3nt: TGCGCCAGCAGCTCTAGACAGGGCTCCTACGAGCAGTACTTC; CDR3aa: CASSSRQGSYEQYF
j_gene: TRBJ2-3; v_gene: TRBV29-1; d_gene: NA; abundance: NA; CDR3nt: TGCAGCGAAACTTTTGTGGCGGGTAGTAAAGATACGCAGTATTTT; CDR3aa: CSETFVAGSKDTQYF
j_gene: TRBJ2-1; v_gene: TRBV5-1; d_gene: NA; abundance: once; CDR3nt: TGCGCCAGCAGCTTGGCGCCCAGGGACTCCTACAATGAGCAGTTCTTC; CDR3aa: CASSLAPRDSYNEQFF
j_gene: TRBJ1-1; v_gene: TRBV11-2; d_gene: NA; abundance: few; CDR3nt: TGTGCCAGTACCGCGACAGAGGAAGCTTTCTTT; CDR3aa: CASTATEEAFF
j_gene: TRBJ2-7; v_gene: TRBV27; d_gene: NA; abundance: NA; CDR3nt: TGTGCCAGCAGGCCGGGGGACAGCTACGAGCAGTACTTC; CDR3aa: CASRPGDSYEQYF
j_gene: TRBJ1-2; v_gene: TRBV18; d_gene: NA; abundance: NA; CDR3nt: TGTGCCAGCTCACCAGGATTAGACTATGGCTACACCTTC; CDR3aa: CASSPGLDYGYTF
j_gene: TRBJ1-1; v_gene: TRBV6-6; d_gene: NA; abundance: NA; CDR3nt: TGTGCCAGCAGTTACGGGGACACTGAAGCTTTCTTT; CDR3aa: CASSYGDTEAFF
j_gene: TRBJ2-7; v_gene: TRBV6-5; d_gene: NA; abundance: NA; CDR3nt: TGTGCCAGCAGTTTTGGCAGAAACTACGAGCAGTACTTC; CDR3aa: CASSFGRNYEQYF
j_gene: TRBJ1-5; v_gene: TRBV5-6; d_gene: NA; abundance: few; CDR3nt: TGTGCCAGCAGCTTGGGACAGACAGGCAGCAATCAGCCCCAGCATTTT; CDR3aa: CASSLGQTGSNQPQHF
j_gene: TRBJ2-5; v_gene: TRBV5-1; d_gene: NA; abundance: NA; CDR3nt: TGCGCCAGCAGCGTCATGGGGTCCGGGAACCAAGAGACCCAGTACTTC; CDR3aa: CASSVMGSGNQETQYF
j_gene: TRBJ2-3; v_gene: TRBV5-1; d_gene: TRBD1; abundance: NA; CDR3nt: TGCGCCAGCAGGAAGATACAGGGGGCTACAGATACGCAGTATTTT; CDR3aa: CASRKIQGATDTQYF
j_gene: TRBJ2-3; v_gene: TRBV2; d_gene: TRBD2; abundance: NA; CDR3nt: TGTGCCAGCAGAGACCCGGGACTAGCGGGAGAAGTAGGGCTTTTGGCCACAGATACGCAGTATTTT; CDR3aa: CASRDPGLAGEVGLLATDTQYF
j_gene: TRBJ2-1; v_gene: TRBV7-9; d_gene: NA; abundance: NA; CDR3nt: TGTGCCAGCAGCTTTCGGGCTAGCCCCTACAATGAGCAGTTCTTC; CDR3aa: CASSFRASPYNEQFF
j_gene: TRBJ2-7; v_gene: TRBV19; d_gene: NA; abundance: NA; CDR3nt: TGTGCCAGTAGTATGGGGCGTAGGATCGGCGAGCAGTACTTC; CDR3aa: CASSMGRRIGEQYF
j_gene: TRBJ2-3; v_gene: TRBV7-2; d_gene: TRBD1; abundance: NA; CDR3nt: TGTGCCAGCAGCTTAGTTGGACAGGGGTCAGATACGCAGTATTTT; CDR3aa: CASSLVGQGSDTQYF
j_gene: TRBJ2-6; v_gene: TRBV18; d_gene: TRBD1; abundance: NA; CDR3nt: TGTGCCAGCTCACCGGGACAGGGTAAACACTCTGGGGCCAACGTCCTGACTTTC; CDR3aa: CASSPGQGKHSGANVLTF
j_gene: TRBJ2-4; v_gene: TRBV7-9; d_gene: NA; abundance: NA; CDR3nt: TGTGCCAGCAGCCACACAATGGAGGAAAACATTCAGTACTTC; CDR3aa: CASSHTMEENIQYF
j_gene: TRBJ2-1; v_gene: TRBV27; d_gene: NA; abundance: NA; CDR3nt: TGTGCCAGCAGTCATTTTTTATCAGGGACCCATGACAATGAGCAGTTCTTC; CDR3aa: CASSHFLSGTHDNEQFF
j_gene: TRBJ2-3; v_gene: TRBV7-2; d_gene: NA; abundance: NA; CDR3nt: TGTGCCAGCAGCTTAGACAGGGACACAGATACGCAGTATTTT; CDR3aa: CASSLDRDTDTQYF
j_gene: TRBJ2-1; v_gene: TRBV6-6; d_gene: NA; abundance: NA; CDR3nt: TGTGCCAGCAGATCAACCGGAGAGGGGCGATCCAATGAGCAGTTCTTC; CDR3aa: CASRSTGEGRSNEQFF
j_gene: TRBJ2-7; v_gene: TRBV19; d_gene: TRBD1; abundance: NA; CDR3nt: TGTGCCAGCCGCCTTCGGACAGGGACCTACGAGCAGTACTTC; CDR3aa: CASRLRTGTYEQYF
j_gene: TRBJ2-7; v_gene: TRBV29-1; d_gene: TRBD2; abundance: NA; CDR3nt: TGCAGCGTAGCCGGGACTAGCGGGACCCCCTACGAGCAGTACTTC; CDR3aa: CSVAGTSGTPYEQYF
j_gene: TRBJ1-3; v_gene: TRBV10-1; d_gene: TRBD1; abundance: NA; CDR3nt: TGCGCCAGCAGTCCTACCCGGTCGACAGGGGACGGAAACACCATATATTTT; CDR3aa: CASSPTRSTGDGNTIYF
j_gene: TRBJ2-2; v_gene: TRBV19; d_gene: TRBD1; abundance: NA; CDR3nt: TGTGCCAGTAGTACCAGCAACAGGGGGCGGGTGGAGCTGTTTTTT; CDR3aa: CASSTSNRGRVELFF
j_gene: TRBJ2-1; v_gene: TRBV2; d_gene: NA; abundance: NA; CDR3nt: TGTGCCAGCAGTGAAGAAGAGACTAGTTCCAATGAGCAGTTCTTC; CDR3aa: CASSEEETSSNEQFF
j_gene: TRBJ2-5; v_gene: TRBV6-6; d_gene: NA; abundance: NA; CDR3nt: TGTGCCAGCAGTCCTGCGGGACCGGAAGAGACCCAGTACTTC; CDR3aa: CASSPAGPEETQYF
j_gene: TRBJ1-5; v_gene: TRBV5-8; d_gene: NA; abundance: NA; CDR3nt: TGTGCCAGCAGCTTGGCCGGGTTACGGGGGCAGCCCCAGCATTTT; CDR3aa: CASSLAGLRGQPQHF
j_gene: TRBJ2-1; v_gene: TRBV28; d_gene: NA; abundance: NA; CDR3nt: TGTGCCAGCAGTTTAAGGGGCCTCGACAATGAGCAGTTCTTC; CDR3aa: CASSLRGLDNEQFF
j_gene: TRBJ1-3; v_gene: TRBV7-2; d_gene: NA; abundance: NA; CDR3nt: TGTGCCAGCAGCTTACAGGGAATGGCTGGAAACACCATATATTTT; CDR3aa: CASSLQGMAGNTIYF
j_gene: TRBJ1-1; v_gene: TRBV18; d_gene: TRBD1; abundance: NA; CDR3nt: TGTGCCAGCTCACAAGGACAGGGGGACACTGAAGCTTTCTTT; CDR3aa: CASSQGQGDTEAFF
j_gene: TRBJ1-1; v_gene: TRBV11-2; d_gene: TRBD1; abundance: NA; CDR3nt: TGTGCCAGCAGCACCCGACAGGGGGCGACCACTGAAGCTTTCTTT; CDR3aa: CASSTRQGATTEAFF
j_gene: TRBJ2-3; v_gene: TRBV7-9; d_gene: TRBD2; abundance: NA; CDR3nt: TGTGCCAGCAGCATTAGATTGAACGGGAGGCAACATAGCACAGATACGCAGTATTTT; CDR3aa: CASSIRLNGRQHSTDTQYF
j_gene: TRBJ2-7; v_gene: TRBV29-1; d_gene: NA; abundance: NA; CDR3nt: TGCAGCGTTTCTGTGAGCTCCTACGAGCAGTACTTC; CDR3aa: CSVSVSSYEQYF
j_gene: TRBJ2-1; v_gene: TRBV5-5; d_gene: TRBD1; abundance: NA; CDR3nt: TGTGCCAGCAGCTTGCATGTCCTAACAGGGGATTTCCGCAATGAGCAGTTCTTC; CDR3aa: CASSLHVLTGDFRNEQFF
j_gene: TRBJ1-6; v_gene: TRBV15; d_gene: NA; abundance: NA; CDR3nt: TGTGCCGTACAGGGATTTTATAATTCACCCCTCCACTTT; CDR3aa: CAVQGFYNSPLHF
j_gene: TRBJ2-3; v_gene: TRBV2; d_gene: NA; abundance: NA; CDR3nt: TGTGCCAGCAGTCGACTAGATACGCAGTATTTT; CDR3aa: CASSRLDTQYF